This T cell receptor (beta chain) was recovered during a study of radiation and T cells in renal cell carcinoma. Study-wide points: Top tumor clonotypes rose in blood 2 weeks post-radiation, then contracted. Pretreatment tumor biopsies were lacking, so baseline clonotypes are unknown.

Of note for this clone: What it recognizes is unknown. Mismatch with germline at one junction end may stem from a read error.

The data were produced by immunoSEQ multiplex PCR, yet TCRdb's version contains in-frame clones alone and is incomplete. Of approximately 80,000 clones detected, roughly nine tenths appear once; the ten largest clones hold roughly 6%. The time point: blood 4 weeks post-SBRT, at nephrectomy. The sample's treatment: 15 Gy SBRT to primary tumor, nephrectomy 4 weeks later. Germline V lookup: CDR1 SSHAT, CDR2 FNYEAQ (reference sequence). The CDR3 is 18 residues long. The receptor's source is a woman between 65 and 79 years old with renal cell carcinoma. The sequencing used blood, collected from a patient whose treatment included radiotherapy and nephrectomy. The chain has TRBV7-7 and TRBJ2-3; TRBD2 matches at 9 bases. Here the CDR3 DNA reads TGTGCTAGCAGCTTAGGACCCTCGCGGGGGGGCCTTCCAGATACGCAGTATTTT. It translates to CASSLGPSRGGLPDTQYF.